The rows below give T cell receptor beta chains drawn from one sample of a study of high-grade serous ovarian cancer treatment subgroups. This table comes from immunoSEQ multiplex PCR, and its TCRdb copy is limited to in-frame clones, with some not included. The sample carries approximately 17,000 clones, around 73% recorded once. Material for sequencing was tumor tissue. These receptors were obtained from a human donor with high-grade serous ovarian cancer. Each CDR3 is given with its conserved first and last residue. D genes are given only for firm matches. The size field is filled for only some rows; it gives once, few, many or a size class.

d_call: -; j_call: TRBJ2-7; clone_size: -; v_call: TRBV7-6; cdr3_aa: CASSLGGIEQYF; cdr3_nt: TGTGCCAGCAGCTTAGGAGGGATCGAGCAGTACTTC
d_call: -; j_call: TRBJ2-5; clone_size: -; v_call: TRBV7-9; cdr3_aa: CASSPGGRGAQETQYF; cdr3_nt: TGTGCCAGCAGCCCAGGGGGACGGGGGGCCCAAGAGACCCAGTACTTC
d_call: -; j_call: TRBJ1-2; clone_size: -; v_call: TRBV20-1; cdr3_aa: CSPSNYGYTF; cdr3_nt: TGCAGCCCCTCGAACTATGGCTACACCTTC
d_call: TRBD2; j_call: TRBJ2-7; clone_size: -; v_call: TRBV19; cdr3_aa: CASTGTSDSYEQYF; cdr3_nt: TGTGCCAGTACCGGGACTAGCGACTCCTACGAGCAGTACTTC
d_call: -; j_call: TRBJ2-1; clone_size: once; v_call: TRBV6-6; cdr3_aa: CASEGGIGNEQFF; cdr3_nt: TGTGCCAGCGAGGGGGGGATAGGCAATGAGCAGTTCTTC
d_call: -; j_call: TRBJ2-7; clone_size: -; v_call: TRBV6-5; cdr3_aa: CASSDDSPYEQYF; cdr3_nt: TGTGCCAGCAGCGACGACAGCCCCTACGAGCAGTACTTC
d_call: -; j_call: TRBJ2-2; clone_size: -; v_call: TRBV7-3; cdr3_aa: CASSLYPGRVGGELFF; cdr3_nt: TGTGCCAGCAGCCTATACCCAGGTCGCGTGGGCGGGGAGCTGTTTTTT
d_call: -; j_call: TRBJ2-7; clone_size: -; v_call: TRBV10-1; cdr3_aa: CASRLGSGEQYF; cdr3_nt: TGCGCCAGCAGGCTTGGGTCGGGGGAGCAGTACTTC
d_call: -; j_call: TRBJ2-2; clone_size: -; v_call: TRBV28; cdr3_aa: CASSLTGTGELFF; cdr3_nt: TGTGCCAGCAGTTTGACGGGAACCGGGGAGCTGTTTTTT
d_call: -; j_call: TRBJ1-2; clone_size: few; v_call: TRBV5-1; cdr3_aa: CASSLAGQPIYDYTF; cdr3_nt: TGCGCCAGCAGCTTGGCAGGACAGCCTATCTATGACTACACCTTC
d_call: TRBD2; j_call: TRBJ2-1; clone_size: -; v_call: TRBV7-2; cdr3_aa: CASSPTTSGYNEQFF; cdr3_nt: TGTGCCAGCAGCCCGACGACTAGCGGTTACAATGAGCAGTTCTTC
d_call: TRBD1; j_call: TRBJ1-2; clone_size: -; v_call: TRBV7-2; cdr3_aa: CASSRGRGRTYGYTF; cdr3_nt: TGTGCCAGCAGCAGGGGGAGGGGGCGGACCTATGGCTACACCTTC
d_call: -; j_call: TRBJ2-7; clone_size: -; v_call: TRBV6-5; cdr3_aa: CASSWGLMEQYF; cdr3_nt: TGTGCCAGCAGTTGGGGACTCATGGAGCAGTACTTC
d_call: -; j_call: TRBJ1-4; clone_size: -; v_call: TRBV11-2; cdr3_aa: CASSSEAVGEKLFF; cdr3_nt: TGTGCCAGCAGCTCCGAGGCAGTCGGTGAAAAACTGTTTTTT
d_call: -; j_call: TRBJ2-3; clone_size: -; v_call: TRBV6-4; cdr3_aa: CASSDWIGNTQYF; cdr3_nt: TGTGCCAGCAGTGACTGGATCGGGAATACGCAGTATTTT
d_call: -; j_call: TRBJ1-1; clone_size: -; v_call: TRBV6-5; cdr3_aa: CASSGYRLGNTEAFF; cdr3_nt: TGTGCCAGCAGTGGCTACAGGCTTGGGAACACTGAAGCTTTCTTT
d_call: TRBD1; j_call: TRBJ1-4; clone_size: -; v_call: TRBV13; cdr3_aa: CASSDGTGLNEKLSF; cdr3_nt: TGTGCCAGCAGCGATGGGACAGGACTTAATGAAAAACTGTCTTTT
d_call: TRBD1; j_call: TRBJ1-1; clone_size: -; v_call: TRBV7-9; cdr3_aa: CASSRGGNTEAFF; cdr3_nt: TGTGCCAGCAGCAGAGGGGGCAACACTGAAGCTTTCTTT
d_call: -; j_call: TRBJ1-1; clone_size: -; v_call: TRBV19; cdr3_aa: CASSIGGNTEAFF; cdr3_nt: TGTGCCAGTAGTATTGGCGGGAACACTGAAGCTTTCTTT
d_call: TRBD1; j_call: TRBJ1-2; clone_size: -; v_call: TRBV19; cdr3_aa: CASSFDRGPNYGYTF; cdr3_nt: TGTGCCAGTAGCTTCGACAGGGGGCCTAACTATGGCTACACCTTC
d_call: -; j_call: TRBJ2-7; clone_size: few; v_call: TRBV18; cdr3_aa: CASSPRPVHEQYF; cdr3_nt: TGTGCCAGCTCACCTCGTCCGGTCCACGAGCAGTACTTC
d_call: TRBD2; j_call: TRBJ2-5; clone_size: once; v_call: TRBV27; cdr3_aa: CASSLLASGGEETQYF; cdr3_nt: TGTGCCAGCAGTTTATTAGCGAGCGGGGGGGAAGAGACCCAGTACTTC
d_call: -; j_call: TRBJ1-3; clone_size: -; v_call: TRBV7-9; cdr3_aa: CASKGYRTAGGAGNTIYF; cdr3_nt: TGTGCCAGCAAAGGGTACCGGACCGCGGGGGGCGCTGGAAACACCATATATTTT
d_call: -; j_call: TRBJ1-5; clone_size: once; v_call: TRBV10-1; cdr3_aa: CASSGGGGGVPQHF; cdr3_nt: TGCGCCAGCAGTGGGGGCGGAGGGGGGGTGCCCCAGCATTTT
d_call: -; j_call: TRBJ1-1; clone_size: -; v_call: TRBV5-1; cdr3_aa: CASRETAMNTEAFF; cdr3_nt: TGCGCCAGCAGAGAGACAGCCATGAACACTGAAGCTTTCTTT
d_call: TRBD1; j_call: TRBJ2-7; clone_size: once; v_call: TRBV7-3; cdr3_aa: CARVPGGSYEQYF; cdr3_nt: TGTGCCAGAGTTCCAGGGGGCTCCTACGAGCAGTACTTC
d_call: -; j_call: TRBJ2-6; clone_size: -; v_call: TRBV19; cdr3_aa: CASSFGQGSSGANVLTF; cdr3_nt: TGTGCCAGTAGTTTCGGGCAGGGCTCCTCTGGGGCCAACGTCCTGACTTTC
d_call: -; j_call: TRBJ2-7; clone_size: -; v_call: TRBV11-3; cdr3_aa: CASSLSRARGEQYF; cdr3_nt: TGTGCCAGCAGCTTATCTCGGGCCCGAGGGGAGCAGTACTTC
d_call: -; j_call: TRBJ1-5; clone_size: -; v_call: TRBV19; cdr3_aa: CASSGWGGHPQPQHF; cdr3_nt: TGTGCCAGTAGTGGATGGGGCGGGCACCCGCAGCCCCAGCATTTT
d_call: -; j_call: TRBJ2-5; clone_size: -; v_call: TRBV7-8; cdr3_aa: CASSYNVGRSETQYF; cdr3_nt: TGTGCCAGCAGCTATAACGTTGGTAGATCGGAGACCCAGTACTTC
d_call: -; j_call: TRBJ1-6; clone_size: -; v_call: TRBV29-1; cdr3_aa: CSVQFQPGLSPLHF; cdr3_nt: TGCAGCGTCCAGTTTCAGCCAGGGCTTTCACCCCTCCACTTT
d_call: -; j_call: TRBJ1-2; clone_size: -; v_call: TRBV7-2; cdr3_aa: CASSPLGPSRYGYTF; cdr3_nt: TGTGCCAGCAGCCCGCTTGGGCCGAGCCGCTATGGCTACACCTTC
d_call: TRBD1; j_call: TRBJ2-7; clone_size: few; v_call: TRBV9; cdr3_aa: CARTDRDSCYEQYF; cdr3_nt: TGTGCCAGGACCGACCGGGACAGCTGTTACGAGCAGTACTTC
d_call: -; j_call: TRBJ1-6; clone_size: few; v_call: TRBV11-2; cdr3_aa: CASSLDIGFNSPLHF; cdr3_nt: TGTGCCAGCAGCTTAGACATAGGATTTAATTCACCCCTCCACTTT
d_call: -; j_call: TRBJ2-7; clone_size: -; v_call: TRBV5-5; cdr3_aa: CASSAGRVSSYEQYF; cdr3_nt: TGTGCCAGCAGCGCGGGACGAGTCTCCTCCTACGAGCAGTACTTC
d_call: -; j_call: TRBJ2-2; clone_size: -; v_call: TRBV10-2; cdr3_aa: CASEARAGELFF; cdr3_nt: TGCGCCAGTGAAGCCCGGGCCGGGGAGCTGTTTTTT
d_call: -; j_call: TRBJ1-3; clone_size: -; v_call: TRBV7-2; cdr3_aa: CASSPWGLVTLSGNTIYF; cdr3_nt: TGTGCCAGCAGCCCCTGGGGTCTGGTAACCCTCTCTGGAAACACCATATATTTT
d_call: -; j_call: TRBJ1-2; clone_size: -; v_call: TRBV4-2; cdr3_aa: CASSQDVMGGVNYGYTF; cdr3_nt: TGTGCCAGCAGCCAAGACGTTATGGGGGGGGTAAACTATGGCTACACCTTC
d_call: -; j_call: TRBJ1-5; clone_size: -; v_call: TRBV7-9; cdr3_aa: CASSLGRTGNQPQHF; cdr3_nt: TGTGCCAGCAGCTTAGGACGGACAGGCAATCAGCCCCAGCATTTT
d_call: -; j_call: TRBJ2-1; clone_size: -; v_call: TRBV11-3; cdr3_aa: CASSGSGEGGYNEQFF; cdr3_nt: TGTGCCAGCAGCGGATCCGGTGAGGGGGGATACAATGAGCAGTTCTTC
d_call: -; j_call: TRBJ2-5; clone_size: -; v_call: TRBV5-6; cdr3_aa: CASSSVPGAPNQETQYF; cdr3_nt: TGTGCCAGCAGCAGCGTCCCGGGGGCCCCAAACCAAGAGACCCAGTACTTC
d_call: -; j_call: TRBJ2-7; clone_size: -; v_call: TRBV5-1; cdr3_aa: CASSLAPTGDYEQYF; cdr3_nt: TGCGCCAGCAGCTTGGCCCCGACGGGAGACTACGAGCAGTACTTC
d_call: TRBD1; j_call: TRBJ1-4; clone_size: once; v_call: TRBV18; cdr3_aa: CASSPRRGGEKLFF; cdr3_nt: TGTGCCAGCTCACCACGAAGAGGGGGCGAAAAACTGTTTTTT
d_call: -; j_call: TRBJ2-5; clone_size: -; v_call: TRBV5-4; cdr3_aa: CASSLDGRQETQYF; cdr3_nt: TGTGCCAGCAGCTTGGACGGGAGACAAGAGACCCAGTACTTC
d_call: -; j_call: TRBJ1-2; clone_size: -; v_call: TRBV7-3; cdr3_aa: CASSQSGAGYGYTF; cdr3_nt: TGTGCCAGCAGCCAGAGCGGGGCTGGGTATGGCTACACCTTC
d_call: -; j_call: TRBJ1-2; clone_size: -; v_call: TRBV7-9; cdr3_aa: CASSFTDTVDGYTF; cdr3_nt: TGTGCCAGCAGCTTCACGGACACGGTAGATGGCTACACCTTC